This T cell receptor (beta chain) was identified during a study of cytomegalovirus exposure and HLA in healthy donors. About the research overall: There were 90 million to 130 million unique TCR beta sequences, drawn from around 180 million T cells, in an earlier analysis.

Regarding the study as a whole: A later analysis found common viral pathogens apparently linked to several of the most significant clusters. When presence/absence was analysed, sequencing depth was taken to be roughly uniform across donors. Later analysis identified a missense DCLRE1C variant that was linked to TCR beta V- and J-gene trimming.

This clone was seen a few times. Its antigen is still unknown. The CDR3 extends over 14 amino acids. V lost 8 bases and J lost 2, with 12 bases in between. Per germline, CDR1 SGHDN and CDR2 FVKESK. In the PCR, 60 Vbeta and 13 Jbeta primers were used. Clones were sequenced by immunoSEQ multiplex PCR, and TCRdb holds only the in-frame ones, with some missing. The top ten hold roughly 6.4% of the sample, which has about 57,000 clones, about 77% seen once. The sequence came from a man under 40 in good health and CMV-seropositive. The chain uses TRBV14 and TRBJ1-4, with D possibly matching TRBD1 (6 bases). Sequencing was done on a sample of PBMCs. DNA of the CDR3: TGTGCCAGCGCCGATCAGGGGACTAATGAAAAACTGTTTTTT. Its translation is CASADQGTNEKLFF.